This is a list of T cell receptor beta chains from one sample in a study of control samples from healthy donors and cancer patients. Sequencing was performed with immunoSEQ multiplex PCR; in TCRdb, only in-frame clones are kept and a portion is missing. Of more than 150,000 clones in the sample, 85% to 95% were seen once. Sequencing was carried out using blood. These TCRs come from a man aged 45 to 65 in good health. CDR3s include the opening cysteine and the closing phenylalanine or tryptophan. Each record gives: D gene, V gene, clone size, J gene, CDR3 DNA, CDR3 protein. The D gene is left open where the match is weak. A clone size is listed for some rows: how often the clone was seen (once, few, many), or a class if it is expanded.

TRBD2	TRBV10-3	-	TRBJ2-3	TGTGCCATCAGTGAACCGGGACTAGCGATGACAGATACGCAGTATTTT	CAISEPGLAMTDTQYF
TRBD2	TRBV11-2	-	TRBJ2-5	TGTGCCAGCAGCTTAGTTCGGTGGGAGGGGAAAGAGACCCAGTACTTC	CASSLVRWEGKETQYF
-	TRBV6-5	-	TRBJ1-2	TGTGCCAGCAGGTTATCTTTGGACTGGGGCTACACCTTC	CASRLSLDWGYTF
-	TRBV5-5	-	TRBJ1-2	TGTGCCAGCAGCCCGGAAGGGTTTGGCTACACCTTC	CASSPEGFGYTF
-	TRBV14	once	TRBJ1-6	TGTGCCAGCAGCCAAGATAGGCAGGACTCCTATAATTCACCCCTCCACTTT	CASSQDRQDSYNSPLHF
TRBD1	TRBV2	-	TRBJ1-2	TGTGCCAGCAGACAGGGGACCTATGGCTACACCTTC	CASRQGTYGYTF
-	TRBV24-1	once	TRBJ1-1	TGTGCCACCAGTTATAACACTGAAGCTTTCTTT	CATSYNTEAFF
-	TRBV5-1	-	TRBJ2-7	TGCGCCAGCAGGGTGGCGGGATCGGAGAAATACGAGCAGTACTTC	CASRVAGSEKYEQYF
-	TRBV7-9	-	TRBJ1-1	TGTGCCAGCAGCTTGTACACTGAAGCTTTCTTT	CASSLYTEAFF
-	TRBV27	-	TRBJ2-7	TGTGCCAGCGGCGGAAATAGCGGATACGAGCAGTACTTC	CASGGNSGYEQYF
-	TRBV30	-	TRBJ1-1	TGTGCCTGTAAAAGGACTGAAGCTTTCTTT	CACKRTEAFF
-	TRBV5-1	-	TRBJ1-1	TGCGCCAGCAGCTTGGAGGCCAGGGGAAGGACTGAAGCTTTCTTT	CASSLEARGRTEAFF
-	TRBV4-1	-	TRBJ1-3	TGCGCCAGCAGCCAAGACACAGGGATACTCTCTGGAAACACCATATATTTT	CASSQDTGILSGNTIYF
-	TRBV15	-	TRBJ2-1	TGTGCCACCAGCAGAGCGGGACTTCACAATGAGCAGTTCTTC	CATSRAGLHNEQFF
-	TRBV13	few	TRBJ1-1	TGTGCCAGCAGTTCTTCCTCAGGGGAGCGAAACACTGAAGCTTTCTTT	CASSSSSGERNTEAFF
-	TRBV5-1	-	TRBJ1-2	TGCGCCAGCAGCTTATTCGGGGACTATGGCTACACCTTC	CASSLFGDYGYTF
TRBD2	TRBV5-1	-	TRBJ2-7	TGCGCCAGCAGCTTGATGGCTAGCGGGAGGGCCGCCTACGAGCAGTACTTC	CASSLMASGRAAYEQYF
TRBD1	TRBV6-5	once	TRBJ2-5	TGTGCCAGCAGCCCCGGGACAGGGCGACAGACCCAGTACTTC	CASSPGTGRQTQYF
-	TRBV18	-	TRBJ1-1	TGTGCCAGCTCACCTGAGGGTAAGTGGGAGGGGGACACTGAAGCTTTCTTT	CASSPEGKWEGDTEAFF
-	TRBV6-6	-	TRBJ2-1	TGTGCCAGCAACACAGGGTCCTACAATGAGCAGTTCTTC	CASNTGSYNEQFF
TRBD2	TRBV10-1	-	TRBJ2-7	TGCGCCAGCAGTCAACGGACTAGCGGGCGCACCTACGAGCAGTACTTC	CASSQRTSGRTYEQYF
-	TRBV27	-	TRBJ2-1	TGTGCCAGCAGTTTATCGGTACTAGTCGCTGAGCAGTTCTTC	CASSLSVLVAEQFF
-	TRBV5-4	-	TRBJ1-6	TGTGCCAGCAGCTTGGCCCAGAGATCACCCCTCCACTTT	CASSLAQRSPLHF
TRBD1	TRBV6-6	-	TRBJ1-3	TGTGCCAGCAGTTACTCGCCAGGGGGCTCTGGAAACACCATATATTTT	CASSYSPGGSGNTIYF
-	TRBV5-1	-	TRBJ1-4	TGCGCCAGCAGCTTGGAAAGGGGTGGCGAAAAACTGTTTTTT	CASSLERGGEKLFF
TRBD1	TRBV25-1	-	TRBJ2-2	TGTGCCAGCAGTGATAGTTCAGGGGGCGCCACCGGGGAGCTGTTTTTT	CASSDSSGGATGELFF
-	TRBV10-1	-	TRBJ2-5	TGCGCCAGCAGTCCGGGAGTCCAAGAGACCCAGTACTTC	CASSPGVQETQYF
-	TRBV5-1	-	TRBJ2-7	TGCGCCAGCAGCGATTACTACGAGCAGTACTTC	CASSDYYEQYF
-	TRBV6-5	-	TRBJ2-5	TGTGCCAGCAGTTACCCCGGGCGGCAAGAGACCCAGTACTTC	CASSYPGRQETQYF
TRBD1	TRBV29-1	once	TRBJ2-7	TGCGGCGACGGCACAGGGGAGTACGAGCAGTACTTC	CGDGTGEYEQYF
-	TRBV19	-	TRBJ1-3	TGTGCCAGTAGCAATAAATTACCTGGAAACACCATATATTTT	CASSNKLPGNTIYF
-	TRBV28	-	TRBJ2-7	TGTGCCAGCAGTTTTACCAGGGCCATGTACTTC	CASSFTRAMYF
-	TRBV2	-	TRBJ1-5	TGTGCCAGCAGTGCTGGGGGGAGGAATCAGCCCCAGCATTTT	CASSAGGRNQPQHF
TRBD1	TRBV11-2	-	TRBJ1-2	TGTGCCAGCAGCACGGACAGGGTTGGGGGCTACACCTTC	CASSTDRVGGYTF
TRBD1	TRBV13	-	TRBJ2-5	TGTGCCAGCAGCCTAAAACAGGGGAGCCAAGAGACCCAGTACTTC	CASSLKQGSQETQYF
TRBD2	TRBV7-9	-	TRBJ2-2	TGTGCCAGCAGCCCTATGCGACTAGCGGGATGGGACGGGGAGCTGTTTTTT	CASSPMRLAGWDGELFF
-	TRBV3-1/TRBV3-2	-	TRBJ2-5	TGTGCCAGCTCCCGACTGGGGGAGACCCAGTACTTC	CASSRLGETQYF
-	TRBV28	-	TRBJ1-2	TGTGCCAGCAGTTTTAGTGGGGATTTCTATGGCTACACCTTC	CASSFSGDFYGYTF
-	TRBV4-1	-	TRBJ2-3	TGCGCCAGCAGCCACCCGTTCGGGGGCAGTAGCACAGATACGCAGTATTTT	CASSHPFGGSSTDTQYF
-	TRBV6-5	-	TRBJ1-2	TGTGCCAGCAGTTACTCGCGAGGATTCCTTGGCTACACCTTC	CASSYSRGFLGYTF
TRBD2	TRBV28	-	TRBJ2-5	TGTGCCAGCAGTGGGTTAGGTAGCGGGAAGAACCAAGAGACCCAGTACTTC	CASSGLGSGKNQETQYF